The 2 T cell receptor beta chains reported below all come from one sample, sequenced in a study of T cell responses to AZD1222 COVID-19 vaccine. Sequencing was performed with immunoSEQ multiplex PCR; in TCRdb, only in-frame clones are kept and a portion is missing. The data show over 150,000 clones, about nine tenths seen once. Source: peripheral blood, taken on day 0 of AZD1222 vaccination. Receptors originate from an adult in good health.

The V call is TRBV2, the J call TRBJ1-1, with 8 bases aligning to TRBD1. V lost 7 bases, J lost 6 bases, and 7 bases stayed unmatched. Germline CDR1 is SNHLY and CDR2 is FYNNEI. The CDR3 runs to 13 residues. The CDR3 region has the DNA TGTGCCAGCAAGGCGACAGGGGTTTCTGAAGCTTTCTTT. The encoded protein is CASKATGVSEAFF.

The chain joins TRBV28 to TRBJ2-3; 9 bases are shared with TRBD1. Germline loops: CDR1 MDHEN, CDR2 SYDVKM. With 8 bases clipped from V and 3 bases from J, the junction kept 6 bases outside the gene matches. The CDR3 loop spans 14 amino acids. The CDR3 is CASVQGAITDTQYF. CDR3 nucleotides: TGTGCCAGCGTACAGGGGGCGATTACAGATACGCAGTATTTT.